Listed below are T cell receptor beta chains from one sample, sequenced in a study of blood T cell repertoires in COVID-19. Some clones are missing from TCRdb's copy, which holds only in-frame ones; the method was immunoSEQ multiplex PCR. The sample has under 250,000 clones; approximately 89% are singletons. Sequencing was carried out using PBMCs or T cells enriched from blood (not recorded which). The receptors come from a woman aged 25 to 39 with acute COVID-19. Each CDR3 is given with its conserved first and last residue. D genes are given only for firm matches. Some rows have no size entry. The others give once, few or many, or a class for an expanded clone.

>once|TRBJ2-5|TRBV5-4|-
TGTGCCAGCAGCCCTCCAGGGGTTCCCCCAGAGACCCAGTACTTC
CASSPPGVPPETQYF
>-|TRBJ1-2|TRBV5-5|TRBD1
TGTGCCAGCAGCTTGTCCCCTGGGACAGGTTGGCATGGCTACACCTTC
CASSLSPGTGWHGYTF
>-|TRBJ1-1|TRBV19|TRBD1
TGTGCCAGTAGACCGGACAGGGCGAACACTGAAGCTTTCTTT
CASRPDRANTEAFF
>-|TRBJ2-1|TRBV7-9|TRBD1
TGTGCCAGCAGCTTCGTCGAGGGGGCCGATGAGCAGTTCTTC
CASSFVEGADEQFF
>-|TRBJ1-1|TRBV24-1|TRBD1
TGTGCCACCACCAGGGGGCCAGGAACTGAAGCTTTCTTT
CATTRGPGTEAFF
>-|TRBJ2-7|TRBV3-1/TRBV3-2|-
TGTGCCAGCAGCCAAGCATCGTCCGCGGGGCCTTACGAGCAGTACTTC
CASSQASSAGPYEQYF
>-|TRBJ2-2|TRBV5-5|-
TGTGCCAGCGGGACTCCGGGGGTTGGGGAGCTGTTTTTT
CASGTPGVGELFF
>-|TRBJ2-1|TRBV7-3|-
TGTGCCAGCAGCTTACATGTGGGGGGTAACAATGAGCAGTTCTTC
CASSLHVGGNNEQFF
>-|TRBJ1-1|TRBV5-1|-
TGCGCCAGCACCGACGTCGGGGGAAGGAACACTGAAGCTTTCTTT
CASTDVGGRNTEAFF
>-|TRBJ1-6|TRBV4-1|-
TGCGCCAGCAGCCAAGATGATCCTAAGACAGGTTCGAATTCACCCCTCCACTTT
CASSQDDPKTGSNSPLHF
>-|TRBJ2-2|TRBV19|-
TGTGCCAGTAGTATGCTCGGCACCGGGGAGCTGTTTTTT
CASSMLGTGELFF
>-|TRBJ1-2|TRBV3-1/TRBV3-2|-
TGTGCCAGCAGCTTATTAAGGGCAGGGATGGACGGCTACACCTTC
CASSLLRAGMDGYTF
>-|TRBJ1-3|TRBV30|-
TGTGCCTGTTCGGACACAAGCTCTGGAAACACCATATATTTT
CACSDTSSGNTIYF
>-|TRBJ1-1|TRBV25-1|-
TGTGCCAGCTGGCGGCAGGGTGAAGCTTTCTTT
CASWRQGEAFF
>-|TRBJ1-5|TRBV5-5|TRBD1
TGTGCCAGCAGCTTTGACAGGGGCAATCAGCCCCAGCATTTT
CASSFDRGNQPQHF
>-|TRBJ2-7|TRBV5-1|TRBD1
TGCGCCAGCAGCTTGGACGGGACAGGGTTCCCCTACGAGCAGTACTTC
CASSLDGTGFPYEQYF
>-|TRBJ2-5|TRBV4-1|TRBD1
TGCGCCAGCAGGTTGACAGGGGCGGATGAGACCCAGTACTTC
CASRLTGADETQYF
>-|TRBJ1-1|TRBV4-1|-
TGCGCCAGCAGCTCAGGGGTGGTGGCTGAAGCTTTCTTT
CASSSGVVAEAFF
>-|TRBJ1-1|TRBV10-2|TRBD1
TGCGCCAGCAGCGTCGACAGGGGAGGGTCGGACACTGAAGCTTTCTTT
CASSVDRGGSDTEAFF
>-|TRBJ2-7|TRBV6-2/TRBV6-3|-
TGTGCCAGCAGTTACGGGGGGGCCCTTCCATACGAGCAGTACTTC
CASSYGGALPYEQYF
>-|TRBJ1-2|TRBV3-1/TRBV3-2|TRBD1
TGTGCCAGCAGCCCCGTTCTCGGGACAGGGGGCAGTGGCTATGGCTACACCTTC
CASSPVLGTGGSGYGYTF
>-|TRBJ2-1|TRBV2|-
TGTGCCAGCAGGGCCGGGGGAGATGAGCAGTTCTTC
CASRAGGDEQFF
>-|TRBJ1-3|TRBV9|-
TGTGCCAGCAGCCCGGGACTGCCGACCTCTGGAAACACCATATATTTT
CASSPGLPTSGNTIYF
>-|TRBJ1-5|TRBV7-3|-
TGTGCCAGCAGCCTACACCTCTCGGGCGGAAGGGGGAAAGTAAGCAATCAGCCCCAGCATTTT
CASSLHLSGGRGKVSNQPQHF
>-|TRBJ1-2|TRBV30|-
TGTGCCTGGACCTACTTGGGAGCAGGCTACACCTTC
CAWTYLGAGYTF
>-|TRBJ1-5|TRBV7-8|TRBD1
TGTGCCAGCAGCTTAGCCGACAGGGTCTCGGGGCCCTATCAGCCCCAGCATTTT
CASSLADRVSGPYQPQHF
>-|TRBJ1-2|TRBV4-1|-
TGCGCCAGCAGCCAAGATTCGGTCAGACACCATGGCTACACCTTC
CASSQDSVRHHGYTF
>-|TRBJ1-4|TRBV4-1|TRBD1
TGCGCCAGCAGCCGCGGGGACAGGGGTCCAGTCCTGTTTTTT
CASSRGDRGPVLFF
>-|TRBJ2-3|TRBV7-3|TRBD1
TGTGCCAGCAGCTCCAACCTTCGGACAGGGACACACACAGATACGCAGTATTTT
CASSSNLRTGTHTDTQYF
>-|TRBJ1-3|TRBV4-1|-
TGCGCCAGCAGCCAAGTAATTGTCAGGGAAAAATCTGGAAACACCATATATTTT
CASSQVIVREKSGNTIYF
>-|TRBJ1-1|TRBV9|TRBD1
TGTGCCAGCAGCGTAGCTTCGGGACAGGGCTTGAACACTGAAGCTTTCTTT
CASSVASGQGLNTEAFF
>-|TRBJ1-1|TRBV30|TRBD1
TGTGCCTGGAGTACAGGGGAGGTGAACACTGAAGCTTTCTTT
CAWSTGEVNTEAFF
>-|TRBJ2-1|TRBV10-1|-
TGCGTCAGCAGTGAGAAACAGGGAAAAGGCTACAATGAGCAGTTCTTC
CVSSEKQGKGYNEQFF
>once|TRBJ2-5|TRBV5-1|-
TGCGCCAGCAGCTTGTCAGTCAGGCGGGAATACCAAGAGACCCAGTACTTC
CASSLSVRREYQETQYF
>-|TRBJ1-1|TRBV12-2|-
TGTGCAAGTCGCTTAGTCCCACAGGGAGAGGGGAACACTGAAGCTTTCTTT
CASRLVPQGEGNTEAFF
>-|TRBJ1-2|TRBV4-1|-
TGCGCCAGCAGCCAAGATGGGGGGGGAAACTATGGCTACACCTTC
CASSQDGGGNYGYTF
>-|TRBJ2-7|TRBV18|TRBD1
TGTGCCAGCTCACCAGGGACAGGGTACCACGAGCAGTACTTC
CASSPGTGYHEQYF
>-|TRBJ1-2|TRBV7-8|-
TGTGCCAGCAGCTCGAGGTCCGGGGGCTACACCTTC
CASSSRSGGYTF
>-|TRBJ2-7|TRBV4-1|TRBD1
TGCGCCAGCAGCCAAAGTTCCGGCGGACAGGGGGCGGGGGAGCAGTACTTC
CASSQSSGGQGAGEQYF
>-|TRBJ2-2|TRBV5-1|-
TGCGCCAGCAGCCCGGAGGGTGGGGACTCGAACACCGGGGAGCTGTTTTTT
CASSPEGGDSNTGELFF
>-|TRBJ1-4|TRBV11-2|-
TGTGCCAGCAGCTTAGAGTGGAGTACAACTAATGAAAAACTGTTTTTT
CASSLEWSTTNEKLFF
>once|TRBJ2-7|TRBV14|-
TGTGCCAGCAGCCAATATACAGGGTACGAGCAGTACTTC
CASSQYTGYEQYF
>-|TRBJ1-6|TRBV27|-
TGTGCCAGCAGTTTATCTTCCTTGTCACCCCTCCACTTT
CASSLSSLSPLHF
>-|TRBJ1-4|TRBV6-1|-
TGTGCCAGCAGTGAAGCGCTGGTAGGGGAGGGAAAAAAACTGTTTTTT
CASSEALVGEGKKLFF
>once|TRBJ1-4|TRBV7-2|-
TGTGCCAGCAGCTTCGCGGGCAGTGGCGAAAAACTGTTTTTT
CASSFAGSGEKLFF
>-|TRBJ2-5|TRBV5-1|TRBD1
TGCGCCAGCAGCAGCCAGGGGGCGTACCAAGAGACCCAGTACTTC
CASSSQGAYQETQYF
>-|TRBJ1-1|TRBV5-1|-
TGCGCCAGCAGCTTATCGGAGGGGACTGAAGCTTTCTTT
CASSLSEGTEAFF
>-|TRBJ2-1|TRBV19|TRBD2
TGTGCCAGTAGTAGGTTCCCTCCGGTGGCTAGCGGGGGTGGCTACAATGAGCAGTTCTTC
CASSRFPPVASGGGYNEQFF
>-|TRBJ1-2|TRBV7-9|-
TGTGCCAGCAGCTTAACAGAGAGTAACTATGGCTACACCTTC
CASSLTESNYGYTF
>-|TRBJ2-2|TRBV27|-
TGTGCCAGCAGTCCCTCACGGCAGGTCCTTAGGACCGGGGAGCTGTTTTTT
CASSPSRQVLRTGELFF